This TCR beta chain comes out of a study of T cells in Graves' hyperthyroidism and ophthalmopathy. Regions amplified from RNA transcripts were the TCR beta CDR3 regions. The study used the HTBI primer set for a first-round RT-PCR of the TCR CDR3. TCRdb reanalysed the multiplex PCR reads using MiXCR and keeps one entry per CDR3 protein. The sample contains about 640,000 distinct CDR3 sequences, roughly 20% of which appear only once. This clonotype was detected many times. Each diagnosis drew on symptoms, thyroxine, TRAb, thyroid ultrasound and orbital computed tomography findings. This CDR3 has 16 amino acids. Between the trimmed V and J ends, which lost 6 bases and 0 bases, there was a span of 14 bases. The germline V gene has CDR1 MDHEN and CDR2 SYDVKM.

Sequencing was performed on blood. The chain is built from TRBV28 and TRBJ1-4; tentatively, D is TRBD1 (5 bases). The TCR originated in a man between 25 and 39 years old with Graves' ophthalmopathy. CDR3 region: CASSRSRGATNEKLFF. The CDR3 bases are TGTGCCAGCAGCCGAAGCAGAGGGGCAACTAATGAAAAACTGTTTTTT.